This passage covers 9 T cell receptor gamma chains from one sample sequenced in a study of gamma-delta chains in newborns, infants, children. TCRdb fed the reads into CATT to redo clone calling. The table includes nearly 2,500 gamma-chain clones, around 40% detected once. The sequencing sample was made of blood. These receptors were taken from a child who was a newborn, infant or young child, either healthy, febrile or measles-vaccinated (not recorded which).

The genes are TRGV8 and TRGJ1 or TRGJ2. TCRdb gives no J gene; it was assigned here by matching the DNA to germline. CDR1 and CDR2 from the germline V gene are VENAVY and YDSYNSRV. V trimming: 9 bases; J trimming: 3 bases; junction bases outside the gene matches: 8. CDR3 length: 12 amino acids. The CDR3 protein is CATPAFYYKKLF. The DNA of the CDR3 is TGTGCCACCCCGGCCTTTTATTATAAGAAACTCTTT.

This rearrangement joins TRGV4 to TRGJ1 or TRGJ2. Here the J gene was assigned by germline matching of the DNA, as TCRdb has none. Losses at the gene ends were 9 bases for V and 10 bases for J; bases not matched to a gene: 15. This CDR3 comprises 12 residues. Germline V gives CDR1 EGSTGY, CDR2 YDSYTSSV. In DNA, the CDR3 is TGTGCCACCGAGGAGGGGCGGGACAAGAAACTCTTT. Amino acids: CATEEGRDKKLF.

The chain employs TRGV9 and TRGJP. No J segment appears in TCRdb, so it was assigned here by matching the sequence to germline. Unmatched junction bases numbered 8, after V lost 2 bases and J lost 7 bases. CDR3 length equals 17 residues. Germline CDR1 reads GITISATS; CDR2 reads ISYDGTV (reference sequence). This CDR3 reads CALWEAPLELGKKIKVF. The CDR3 DNA reads TGTGCCTTGTGGGAGGCCCCTCTGGAGTTGGGCAAAAAAATCAAGGTATTT.

This chain links TRGV4 with TRGJ1 or TRGJ2. In the absence of a J gene in TCRdb, the DNA was matched to germline to assign it here. CDR3 length: 10 residues. V was clipped by 6 bases and J by 11 bases; unmatched bases: 7. Germline CDR1 reads EGSTGY; CDR2 reads YDSYTSSV. CDR3 in DNA: TGTGCCACCTGGAGGGACGAGAAACTCTTT. Translation gives CATWRDEKLF.

This clone has just a few counts. The same CDR3 arises from other DNA sequences in this sample as well. J is TRGJ1 or TRGJ2 and V is TRGV3. The J gene, left out of TCRdb, was set here by checking the DNA against germline. CDR3 length: 11 residues. The junction had 2 bases not matched to a gene; V was cut back by 0 bases and J by 9 bases. The germline V gene has CDR1 VTNTFY and CDR2 YDVSTARD (reference sequence). The CDR3 nucleotides are TGTGCCACCTGGGACAGGCTTAAGAAACTCTTT. Its protein product is CATWDRLKKLF.

About this clone: Mismatch with germline at one junction end may stem from a read error. The V and J genes are TRGV2 and TRGJP2. Since TCRdb gives no J gene, matching the DNA to germline was used here to assign it. The length of the CDR3 is 15 residues. CDR1 is EGSNGY, CDR2 YDSYNSKV, per germline. DNA of the CDR3: TGTGCCTCCTGGGACGGCGGCAGTGGTGATTGGATCAAGACGTTT. It encodes CASWDGGSGDWIKTF.

This clone is deemed large. The chain links TRGV9 to TRGJP. Germline matching of the DNA provided the J gene here, since TCRdb leaves it blank. V was clipped by 0 bases and J by 3 bases; unmatched bases: 5. The CDR3 covers 18 residues. Germline-derived CDR1 and CDR2 are GITISATS and ISYDGTV (reference sequence). The CDR3 bases are TGTGCCTTGTGGGAGGTGCAGCCGCAAGAGTTGGGCAAAAAAATCAAGGTATTT. Encoded protein: CALWEVQPQELGKKIKVF.

The CDR3 loop is CATWESSDWIKTF. CDR3 nucleotides: TGTGCCACCTGGGAAAGTAGTGATTGGATCAAGACGTTT. The chain couples TRGV8 to TRGJP2. The J gene was not available in TCRdb and was assigned here by matching the DNA to germline segments. The trim removed 4 bases at V and 2 bases at J, leaving 1 base unmatched. Germline CDR1 VENAVY, CDR2 YDSYNSRV. This CDR3 contains 13 residues.

In this sample, this clone turned up a few times. The CDR3 DNA follows: TGTGCCACCTGGGGATGTTGGTTCAAGATATTT. It is translated as CATWGCWFKIF. V is TRGV4 and J is TRGJP1. TCRdb supplies no J gene; here it was assigned by aligning the nucleotide sequence to germline. The CDR3 totals 11 residues. The V gene's germline CDR1 is EGSTGY and CDR2 YDSYTSSV. Trimming at V came to 5 bases and at J to 9 bases, leaving 3 bases not matched to a gene.